These 32 T cell receptor beta chains were sequenced from one sample in a study of control samples from healthy donors and cancer patients. Libraries were prepared by immunoSEQ multiplex PCR; TCRdb keeps only in-frame clonotypes and omits some of them. The profile shows 90,000 to 150,000 clones, around 88% of them singletons. Sequences were obtained from blood. All receptors derive from a man between 35 and 55 years old in good health.

The chain links TRBV4-2 to TRBJ1-5; D is possibly TRBD1 (5 bases). The CDR3 has 15 amino acids. Trimming pared 1 base from V and 9 bases from J, leaving 16 bases between. The germline CDR1 and CDR2 sequences are LGHNA and YNFKEQ. In DNA form, the CDR3 reads TGTGCCAGCAGCCAAGCTGACCGAGATGGGGGGCCCCAGCATTTT. Amino acids: CASSQADRDGGPQHF.

The V and J genes are TRBV27 and TRBJ1-2, with TRBD1 as a possible D gene (6 bases). Germline CDR1 is MNHEY and CDR2 is SMNVEV (reference sequence). The V end lost 5 bases, the J end lost 4 bases, and 14 bases lay between the germline ends. The CDR3 runs to 14 residues. In DNA form, the CDR3 reads TGTGCCAGCAGTCCGGCAGGGGTTGGCTATGGCTACACCTTC. Translation: CASSPAGVGYGYTF.

The chain combines TRBV6-1 with TRBJ1-2; D is unresolved. This CDR3 contains 14 residues. The germline V gene has CDR1 MNHNS and CDR2 SASEGT. V was clipped by 2 bases and J by 4 bases, with 11 bases between them. The CDR3 region is CASSEHSVTYGYTF. In DNA, the CDR3 is TGTGCCAGCAGTGAACACTCCGTGACCTATGGCTACACCTTC.

In its sample, this clone was seen a few times. The chain combines TRBV18 with TRBJ1-3; unclear D gene. This CDR3 spans 13 amino acids. Germline lookup yields CDR1 KGHSH and CDR2 LQKENI. Trimming left V 6 bases short and J 0 bases short, with 6 bases between. The CDR3 protein is CASSPGSGNTIYF. The CDR3 DNA is TGTGCCAGCTCCCCTGGCTCTGGAAACACCATATATTTT.

The chain employs TRBV6-5 and TRBJ1-1; 9 bases fit TRBD1. With V trimmed by 6 bases and J by 6 bases, 8 bases remained unmatched. Germline values: CDR1 MNHEY, CDR2 SVGAGI. The CDR3 contains 14 residues. The CDR3 loop is CASRVQGAGAEAFF. The CDR3 coding sequence is TGTGCCAGCAGGGTACAGGGGGCGGGTGCTGAAGCTTTCTTT.

The count of this clone is one. The chain couples TRBV11-2 to TRBJ1-4, with 9 bases fitting TRBD1. V lost 7 bases and J lost 0; bases outside the gene matches: 6. In germline, CDR1 is SGHAT, CDR2 FQNNGV. CDR3 size: 16 residues. DNA of the CDR3: TGTGCCAGCACCCGACAGGGGGGAACAACTAATGAAAAACTGTTTTTT. Translation: CASTRQGGTTNEKLFF.

The chain employs TRBV3-1 (or the pseudogene TRBV3-2) and TRBJ1-1, with 7 bases fitting TRBD1. V was clipped by 5 bases and J by 0 bases; unmatched bases: 3. Per germline, CDR1 LGHDT and CDR2 YNNKEL (reference sequence). The CDR3 runs 14 residues. The CDR3 loop reads CASSRGGLNTEAFF. In DNA, the CDR3 is TGTGCCAGCAGCAGAGGGGGCCTGAACACTGAAGCTTTCTTT.

This clone was found once. CDR3 sequence: CASSPGTANTGELFF. The CDR3 DNA sequence: TGCGCCAGCAGCCCCGGGACAGCGAACACCGGGGAGCTGTTTTTT. The chain recombines TRBV4-1 with TRBJ2-2; 7 bases match TRBD1. J was trimmed by 0 bases and V by 4 bases; bases with no gene match: 2. Germline V gene lookup returns CDR1 MGHRA and CDR2 YSYEKL. The CDR3 sequence is 15 residues long.

The genes are TRBV6-5 and TRBJ1-5; the match to TRBD1 covers 8 bases. V shed 0 bases and J 4 bases; nucleotides not matched to a gene: 5. In germline, CDR1 is MNHEY, CDR2 SVGAGI. The CDR3 consists of 16 residues. CDR3 in amino acids: CASSYSTGVRNQPQHF. The CDR3 nucleotides are TGTGCCAGCAGTTACTCGACAGGGGTGCGGAATCAGCCCCAGCATTTT.

The V call is TRBV5-6, the J call TRBJ2-3; 8 bases are a match to TRBD2. The V segment lost 0 bases and the J segment 5 bases; nucleotides outside the gene matches: 5. Germline loops: CDR1 SGHDT, CDR2 YYEEEE. CDR3 length: 15 amino acids. The CDR3 coding sequence is TGTGCCAGCAGCTTGGTTGGCGGGGGGAGAGATACGCAGTATTTT. Its protein product is CASSLVGGGRDTQYF.

Comment on this clone: The junction and the germline gene differ at one end; a read error may be behind it. The chain carries TRBV7-3 and TRBJ2-1; TRBD2 agrees at 13 bases. The length of the CDR3 is 14 residues. Germline loops: CDR1 SGHTA, CDR2 FQGTGA. The CDR3 loop reads CASSITSGGAEQFF. CDR3 bases: TGTGCCAGCAGCATAACTAGCGGGGGGGCTGAGCAGTTCTTC.

The V call is TRBV5-1, the J call TRBJ2-5; 10 bases match TRBD1. This CDR3 region has 17 residues. In germline, CDR1 is SGHRS, CDR2 YFSETQ. V lost 1 base and J lost 4; bases outside the gene matches: 10. The CDR3: CASSLTRQGAPGETQYF. CDR3 DNA sequence: TGCGCCAGCAGCTTGACCCGACAGGGGGCGCCGGGAGAGACCCAGTACTTC. The full variable domain, in which reference TRBV5-1 and TRBJ2-5 provide the parts outside the CDR3, is KAGVTQTPRYLIKTRGQQVTLSCSPISGHRSVSWYQQTPGQGLQFLFEYFSETQRNKGNFPGRFSGRQFSNSRSEMNVSTLELGDSALYLCASSLTRQGAPGETQYFGPGTRLLVL.

The genes are TRBV6-2 or TRBV6-3 and TRBJ2-5; maybe TRBD2 (5 bases). This CDR3 has 14 amino acids. Trimming shortened V by 5 bases and J by 1 base, and 11 bases separated the two germline ends. Germline CDR1 MNHEY, CDR2 SVGEGT. The CDR3 loop is CASSPLGLQETQYF. CDR3 sequence (DNA): TGTGCCAGCAGTCCCCTTGGACTCCAAGAGACCCAGTACTTC.

V usage is TRBV28 and J usage is TRBJ1-2; possible D gene TRBD1, 5 bases. V shed 8 bases and J shed 8 bases, with 15 bases lying between them. Germline loops: CDR1 MDHEN, CDR2 SYDVKM. The length of the CDR3 is 12 residues. CDR3 region: CASGFRVGGYTF. DNA for the CDR3: TGTGCCAGCGGATTCAGGGTTGGGGGCTACACCTTC.

V gene TRBV19 combines with J gene TRBJ2-3, with 8 bases lining up with TRBD1. Unmatched junction bases numbered 5, after V lost 5 bases and J lost 4 bases. The CDR3 is 14 residues long. Germline V gene data show CDR1 as LNHDA and CDR2 as SQIVND (reference sequence). Here the CDR3 reads CASSPRTGSDTQYF. DNA of the CDR3: TGTGCCAGTAGTCCTCGGACAGGGTCAGATACGCAGTATTTT.

V and J are TRBV11-2 and TRBJ1-1; D gene uncertain. Per the germline V gene, CDR1 is SGHAT and CDR2 is FQNNGV. The CDR3 consists of 14 residues. The germline V and J ends were trimmed by 1 base and 0 bases, with 6 bases remaining between them. For the CDR3, the DNA is TGTGCCAGCAGCTTAGGGGTCATGAACACTGAAGCTTTCTTT. Residues: CASSLGVMNTEAFF.

The V gene is TRBV7-2, the J gene TRBJ1-1; tentatively, D is TRBD1 (5 bases). The CDR3 loop spans 15 amino acids. Between the trimmed V and J ends, which lost 4 bases and 5 bases, there was a span of 17 bases. CDR1 SGHTA and CDR2 FQGNSA come from the germline V gene. The CDR3 sequence is CASSSRTGRVTEAFF. Here the CDR3 DNA reads TGTGCCAGCAGCTCCCGGACGGGGCGGGTGACTGAAGCTTTCTTT. The whole variable domain, remainder taken from reference TRBV7-2 and TRBJ1-1, is GAGVSQSPSNKVTEKGKDVELRCDPISGHTALYWYRQSLGQGLEFLIYFQGNSAPDKSGLPSDRFSAERTGGSVSTLTIQRTQQEDSAVYLCASSSRTGRVTEAFFGQGTRLTVV.

V is TRBV3-1 (or the pseudogene TRBV3-2) and J is TRBJ2-7; D is ambiguous. Trimming took off 4 bases at V and 0 bases at J, with 4 bases between the two ends. Germline V CDR1 and CDR2: LGHDT, YNNKEL (reference sequence). The length of the CDR3 is 12 residues. The CDR3 DNA is TGTGCCAGCAGCCTCAGCTCCTACGAGCAGTACTTC. Residues: CASSLSSYEQYF.

The chain joins TRBV5-1 to TRBJ1-1; 8 bases match TRBD1. The germline V gene has CDR1 SGHRS and CDR2 YFSETQ. With V trimmed by 7 bases and J by 0 bases, 5 bases remained unmatched. The CDR3 is 14 amino acids. CDR3 loop: CASGTGSMNTEAFF. CDR3 sequence (DNA): TGCGCCAGCGGGACAGGTTCTATGAACACTGAAGCTTTCTTT.

The V call is TRBV12-3 or TRBV12-4, the J call TRBJ1-2; possible D gene TRBD1, 6 bases. The CDR3 sequence is 11 residues long. V was trimmed by 8 bases and J by 8 bases, leaving 12 bases between them. CDR3: CASYTGRGYTF. DNA of the CDR3: TGTGCCAGCTACACAGGGCGAGGCTACACCTTC.

V and J are TRBV12-5 and TRBJ2-7; TRBD1 matches at 7 bases. The V and J ends lost 5 bases and 0 bases, in that order; junction bases with no gene match: 4. Germline V gene data show CDR1 as LGHNT and CDR2 as FRNRAP. The CDR3 runs to 14 residues. The CDR3 is CASGKQGVSYEQYF. In DNA form, the CDR3 reads TGTGCTAGTGGTAAGCAGGGGGTCTCCTACGAGCAGTACTTC.

The V gene is TRBV7-8, the J gene TRBJ2-2; D ambiguous. Germline V gene data show CDR1 as SGHVS and CDR2 as FQNEAQ. With 5 bases removed from V and 7 bases from J, the gap between germline ends came to 11 bases. The CDR3 extends over 13 amino acids. CDR3 DNA: TGTGCCAGCAGCCGAGCGCTTTACGGGGAGCTGTTTTTT. Its translation is CASSRALYGELFF. The full variable domain, with the rest looked up from reference TRBV7-8 and TRBJ2-2, is GAGVSQSPRYKVAKRGQDVALRCDPISGHVSLFWYQQALGQGPEFLTYFQNEAQLDKSGLPSDRFFAERPEGSVSTLKIQRTQQEDSAVYLCASSRALYGELFFGEGSRLTVL.

The V and J genes are TRBV30 and TRBJ2-1; possible D gene TRBD1, 6 bases. V was shortened by 8 bases and J by 4 bases, with 15 bases between the two germline ends. Per germline, CDR1 GTSNPN and CDR2 SVGIG (reference sequence). CDR3 length equals 13 residues. CDR3 protein: CALGGQLYNEQFF. CDR3 DNA sequence: TGTGCCCTGGGCGGACAGCTTTACAATGAGCAGTTCTTC.

This clone was detected once. The CDR3 is CASSVGSSGFGNTIYF. Written as DNA, the CDR3 is TGTGCCAGCAGCGTAGGTTCCTCGGGGTTTGGAAACACCATATATTTT. The chain couples TRBV9 to TRBJ1-3; D remains unclear. This CDR3 comprises 16 residues. V was shortened by 0 bases and J by 3 bases, with 13 bases between the two germline ends. Germline V lookup: CDR1 SGDLS, CDR2 YYNGEE.

The V gene is TRBV15, the J gene TRBJ2-5; no clear D gene. The germline V gene encodes CDR1 LNHNV and CDR2 YYDKDF (reference sequence). The V end lost 0 bases, the J end lost 2 bases, and 7 bases lay between the germline ends. This CDR3 has 14 amino acids. Here the CDR3 DNA reads TGTGCCACCAGCAGAGAAGGACGGCAAGAGACCCAGTACTTC. Its translation is CATSREGRQETQYF. The whole variable domain, remainder taken from reference TRBV15 and TRBJ2-5, is DAMVIQNPRYQVTQFGKPVTLSCSQTLNHNVMYWYQQKSSQAPKLLFHYYDKDFNNEADTPDNFQSRRPNTSFCFLDIRSPGLGDTAMYLCATSREGRQETQYFGPGTRLLVL.

The rearrangement links TRBV15 to TRBJ2-7; 7 bases line up with TRBD2. This CDR3 region has 15 residues. Germline V gives CDR1 LNHNV, CDR2 YYDKDF (reference sequence). V was clipped by 0 bases and J by 4 bases; unmatched bases: 6. CDR3 sequence: CATSRDAGGSYEQYF. The DNA of the CDR3 is TGTGCCACCAGCAGAGACGCCGGGGGGTCGTACGAGCAGTACTTC.

The V gene is TRBV5-5, the J gene TRBJ1-1; D is unresolved. Per germline, CDR1 SGHKS and CDR2 YYEKEE (reference sequence). The ends were cut back, 4 bases at V and 1 base at J, with 11 bases in the middle. The CDR3 runs 14 residues. In DNA form, the CDR3 reads TGTGCCAGCAGCAAGAACCCCGGGAACACTGAAGCTTTCTTT. Amino acids: CASSKNPGNTEAFF. The full variable domain, rest sourced from reference TRBV5-5 and TRBJ1-1, is DAGVTQSPTHLIKTRGQQVTLRCSPISGHKSVSWYQQVLGQGPQFIFQYYEKEERGRGNFPDRFSARQFPNYSSELNVNALLLGDSALYLCASSKNPGNTEAFFGQGTRLTVV.

CDR3 sequence: CASSQEPGEVYEQYF. In DNA, the CDR3 is TGTGCCAGCAGCCAAGAGCCAGGGGAGGTCTACGAGCAGTACTTC. The rearrangement links TRBV14 to TRBJ2-7; D may be TRBD1 or TRBD2 (6 bases each). Trimming pared 0 bases from V and 3 bases from J, leaving 12 bases between. Per germline, CDR1 SGHDN and CDR2 FVKESK. The CDR3 contains 15 residues.

The J gene is TRBJ2-1, the V gene TRBV5-5; perhaps TRBD2 as D (6 bases). In germline, CDR1 is SGHKS, CDR2 YYEKEE (reference sequence). CDR3 length equals 15 residues. With 3 bases removed from V and 2 bases from J, the gap between germline ends came to 12 bases. The CDR3 DNA follows: TGTGCCAGCAGCTGGGAGGCTAGAGCCTACAATGAGCAGTTCTTC. Its translation: CASSWEARAYNEQFF.

The chain combines TRBV24-1 with TRBJ2-7; D may be TRBD1 (7 bases). The germline CDR1 and CDR2 sequences are KGHDR and SFDVKD. V was cut by 4 bases and J by 6 bases, with 12 bases left in between. The CDR3 spans 13 residues. In nucleotides, the CDR3 is TGTGCCACCAGTGAGACAGGGAGGACCGAGCAGTACTTC. Translating gives CATSETGRTEQYF.

The chain links TRBV12-5 to TRBJ1-5; D perhaps matches TRBD1 (5 bases). The V and J ends lost 7 bases and 5 bases respectively, with 15 bases between them. This CDR3 contains 14 residues. From germline, CDR1 is LGHNT and CDR2 FRNRAP. The CDR3 region is CASARGGTDQPQHF. CDR3 in DNA: TGTGCTAGTGCCCGCGGGGGGACGGATCAGCCCCAGCATTTT.

This chain uses TRBV7-2 with TRBJ1-1; TRBD1 is a possible D gene (6 bases). Germline assignment: CDR1 SGHTA and CDR2 FQGNSA. V was pared by 0 bases and J by 0 bases, with 8 bases between. The CDR3 covers 15 residues. CDR3 protein: CASSLATGMNTEAFF. In DNA, the CDR3 is TGTGCCAGCAGCTTAGCCACAGGGATGAACACTGAAGCTTTCTTT.